These 28 T cell receptor beta chains were sequenced from one sample in a study of neurological immune-mediated disorders. One entry per CDR3 protein results from TCRdb running MiXCR on the 5' RACE reads. The data show around 29,000 distinct CDR3 sequences, about 12% seen once. Sequences were obtained from PBMCs. Receptor source: a woman aged 60-70 years in good health.

This clonotype showed up many times. V is TRBV19 and J is TRBJ1-6; tentative D call: TRBD1 (6 bases). The V end lost 9 bases, the J end lost 10 bases, and 16 bases lay between the germline ends. The CDR3 is 13 residues long. Germline CDR1 LNHDA, CDR2 SQIVND (reference sequence). The CDR3 reads CASAPQGHSPLHF. CDR3 sequence (DNA): TGTGCCAGCGCGCCCCAGGGGCACTCACCCCTCCACTTT.

This clonotype was counted at least ten times. The rearrangement uses TRBV4-3 and TRBJ2-1; D gene ambiguous. CDR1 is LGHNA and CDR2 is YSLEER in the germline V gene. V was clipped by 3 bases and J by 5 bases, with 14 bases between them. This CDR3 comprises 15 residues. The CDR3 region is CASSHAKVRDNEQFF. As DNA, the CDR3 is TGCGCCAGCAGCCACGCTAAAGTCCGGGACAATGAGCAGTTCTTC.

In this sample, this clonotype turned up many times. The chain joins TRBV10-3 to TRBJ2-7; no firm D call. The CDR3 consists of 14 residues. The V gene's germline CDR1 is ENHRY and CDR2 SYGVKD. V lost 4 bases and J lost 5, with 15 bases in between. CDR3 sequence (DNA): TGTGCCATCAGTGGCGATAATACACAGAACGAGCAGTACTTC. Its translation: CAISGDNTQNEQYF.

This clonotype has ten or more counts. CDR3 sequence: CAISEKSGTNTEAFF. CDR3 in DNA: TGTGCCATCAGTGAGAAATCGGGCACGAACACTGAAGCTTTCTTT. The chain has TRBV10-3 and TRBJ1-1; D gene ambiguous. The CDR3 runs 15 residues. CDR1 ENHRY and CDR2 SYGVKD come from the germline V gene. Trimming pared 2 bases from V and 1 base from J, leaving 11 bases between.

This clonotype was recorded many times. Germline is not matched at one junction end, which may reflect a read error. CDR3 protein: CASSYQPRDGYNSPLHF. The DNA for the CDR3 is TGTGCCAGCAGTTACCAGCCCCGGGACGGTTATAATTCACCACTCCACTTT. The rearrangement links TRBV6-5 to TRBJ1-6; D may be TRBD1 (5 bases). CDR3 length: 17 residues. Germline CDR1 reads MNHEY; CDR2 reads SVGAGI.

This clonotype has a count of ten or more. The chain joins TRBV5-6 to TRBJ1-2; no reliable D call. The CDR3 consists of 13 residues. Germline V gene sequence: CDR1 SGHDT, CDR2 YYEEEE. V lost 4 bases to trimming and J lost 8 bases, with 15 bases between them. CDR3 region: CASSPRTHGGYTF. The CDR3 nucleotides read TGTGCCAGCAGCCCCCGGACTCACGGGGGCTACACCTTC. Full variable domain (missing parts from reference TRBV5-6 and TRBJ1-2): DAGVTQSPTHLIKTRGQQVTLRCSPKSGHDTVSWYQQALGQGPQFIFQYYEEEERQRGNFPDRFSGHQFPNYSSELNVNALLLGDSALYLCASSPRTHGGYTFGSGTRLTVV.

Many counts were recorded for this clonotype. This sequence joins TRBV7-3 and TRBJ2-1, with TRBD1 identical over 11 bases. The CDR3 spans 16 residues. Germline-derived CDR1 and CDR2 are SGHTA and FQGTGA. V shed 4 bases and J 9 bases; nucleotides not matched to a gene: 11. Here the CDR3 reads CASSSGQGARSGEQFF. In DNA form, the CDR3 reads TGTGCCAGCAGCTCCGGACAGGGGGCGCGGTCCGGTGAGCAGTTCTTC.

This clonotype was found many times. The chain employs TRBV20-1 and TRBJ1-4; weak D call: TRBD1 (5 bases). Germline CDR1 reads DFQATT; CDR2 reads SNEGSKA (reference sequence). The V end lost 2 bases, the J end lost 7 bases, and 8 bases lay between the germline ends. The CDR3 extends over 12 amino acids. The CDR3: CSARSGGEKLFF. CDR3 nucleotide sequence: TGCAGTGCTAGATCGGGGGGTGAAAAACTGTTTTTT.

This clonotype has a count of ten or more. The rearrangement uses TRBV7-8 and TRBJ1-2; D is unclear. Germline V CDR1 and CDR2: SGHVS, FQNEAQ. V gave up 1 base and J gave up 4 bases, with 10 bases separating them. The CDR3 has 14 amino acids. The CDR3 DNA reads as TGTGCCAGCAGCTTAGTCCCCGCCGCCTATGGCTACACCTTC. It codes for CASSLVPAAYGYTF.

This clonotype was seen just once. This chain connects TRBV4-2 to TRBJ2-5; D unclear. Trimming removed 1 base at V and 3 bases at J, with 9 bases between. The length of the CDR3 is 14 residues. Per germline, CDR1 LGHNA and CDR2 YNFKEQ. The chain's CDR3 is CASSQAEYKETQYF. The CDR3 region has the DNA TGTGCCAGCAGCCAAGCGGAGTACAAAGAGACCCAGTACTTC.

This clonotype occurred many times. The chain couples TRBV11-2 to TRBJ2-3; D remains ambiguous. This CDR3 is 13 amino acids long. V was clipped by 7 bases and J by 6 bases, with 14 bases between them. Per the germline V gene, CDR1 is SGHAT and CDR2 is FQNNGV. The CDR3 sequence: CASKASPWDTQYF. The CDR3 DNA sequence: TGTGCCAGCAAGGCCAGCCCCTGGGATACGCAGTATTTT.

Ten or more counts support this clonotype. This chain uses TRBV29-1 with TRBJ2-7; D is uncertain. This CDR3 contains 16 residues. Trimming left V 7 bases short and J 0 bases short, with 22 bases between. The germline CDR1 and CDR2 sequences are SQVTM and ANQGSEA. CDR3 in DNA: TGCAGCGCGGAGACGAACGGACGGCGGTACTCCTACGAGCAGTACTTC. It codes for CSAETNGRRYSYEQYF.

This clonotype has a count of ten or more. The chain joins TRBV18 to TRBJ2-7; TRBD1 matches 9 bases. The length of the CDR3 is 15 residues. Germline CDR1 is KGHSH and CDR2 is LQKENI. The trim removed 3 bases at V and 5 bases at J, leaving 8 bases unmatched. The CDR3 DNA sequence: TGTGCCAGCTCACCGATAGGGACAGGGATCCACGAGCAGTACTTC. Residues: CASSPIGTGIHEQYF.

The sample holds many counts of this clonotype. The chain employs TRBV30 and TRBJ2-7, with D possibly being TRBD1 (6 bases). The germline CDR1 and CDR2 sequences are GTSNPN and SVGIG (reference sequence). The CDR3 runs 14 residues. Trimming removed 4 bases from V and 7 bases from J, with 20 bases in between. The CDR3 DNA is TGTGCCTGGACAATCGGGACACCGAGGAGGGAGCAGTACTTC. Amino acids: CAWTIGTPRREQYF.

This clonotype was seen ten or more times. This chain uses TRBV20-1 with TRBJ2-2; D is ambiguous. V lost 2 bases and J lost 6, with 10 bases in between. The CDR3 consists of 13 residues. The germline V gene encodes CDR1 DFQATT and CDR2 SNEGSKA (reference sequence). The CDR3 region has the DNA TGCAGTGCTAGACAGATACTATCCGGGGAGCTGTTTTTT. Translating it yields CSARQILSGELFF.

This clonotype occurred many times. This rearrangement joins TRBV15 to TRBJ2-1, with TRBD1 identical over 8 bases. This CDR3 is 17 amino acids long. The junction had 13 bases not matched to a gene; V was cut back by 5 bases and J by 4 bases. Germline CDR1 is LNHNV and CDR2 is YYDKDF (reference sequence). CDR3 sequence: CATSPRTDRGRYNEQFF. For the CDR3, the DNA is TGTGCCACCAGCCCCAGAACCGACAGGGGCCGGTACAATGAGCAGTTCTTC.

This clonotype was detected many times. V is TRBV20-1 and J is TRBJ1-2; unclear D gene. Germline loops: CDR1 DFQATT, CDR2 SNEGSKA (reference sequence). The V end lost 0 bases, the J end lost 8 bases, and 16 bases lay between the germline ends. CDR3 length: 14 residues. CDR3 bases: TGCAGTGCTAGAGATTTGTCCTTATCGGGGGGCTACACCTTC. This gives the protein CSARDLSLSGGYTF.

This clonotype has ten or more counts. V usage is TRBV20-1 and J usage is TRBJ2-4; TRBD2 agrees at 14 bases. V lost 6 bases and J lost 0; bases outside the gene matches: 4. This CDR3 region has 16 residues. Germline V gives CDR1 DFQATT, CDR2 SNEGSKA (reference sequence). The CDR3 loop reads CSAMGLAGVAKNIQYF. In DNA form, the CDR3 reads TGCAGTGCCATGGGACTAGCGGGGGTAGCCAAAAACATTCAGTACTTC.

This clonotype showed up many times. The V and J genes are TRBV20-1 and TRBJ1-3, with 7 bases that match TRBD1. With 4 bases clipped from V and 2 bases from J, the junction kept 5 bases outside the gene matches. Germline-derived CDR1 and CDR2 are DFQATT and SNEGSKA (reference sequence). This CDR3 is built from 14 residues. CDR3 nucleotides: TGCAGTGCTACTACAGGGGCCCCTGGAAACACCATATATTTT. It translates to CSATTGAPGNTIYF.

This clonotype was seen at least ten times. V gene TRBV7-9 combines with J gene TRBJ2-7, with a tentative D call TRBD1 (5 bases). V lost 1 base and J 5 bases, leaving 12 bases between the germline ends. Germline V gene data show CDR1 as SEHNR and CDR2 as FQNEAQ (reference sequence). The CDR3 has 14 amino acids. The CDR3 loop reads CASSLEGRDHEQYF. CDR3 DNA sequence: TGTGCCAGCAGCTTAGAGGGCAGGGATCACGAGCAGTACTTC.

Ten or more counts support this clonotype. The rearrangement joins TRBV9 to TRBJ1-1, with 7 bases fitting TRBD1. Germline trimming cut 3 bases from V and 5 bases from J; bases unmatched to any gene: 16. This CDR3 contains 17 residues. CDR1 and CDR2 from the germline V gene are SGDLS and YYNGEE. CDR3 bases: TGTGCCAGCAGCGGCCTCTTCCCCGGGGCAGGGGGGACTGAAGCTTTCTTT. Its protein product is CASSGLFPGAGGTEAFF.

In its sample, this clonotype was seen many times. The chain recombines TRBV6-2 or TRBV6-3 with TRBJ1-2; D ambiguous. The germline V gene encodes CDR1 MNHEY and CDR2 SVGEGT. Trimming removed 1 base at V and 8 bases at J, with 8 bases between. The CDR3 covers 12 residues. Here the CDR3 reads CASSYLSGGYTF. As DNA, the CDR3 is TGTGCCAGCAGTTACTTATCCGGAGGCTACACCTTC.

This chain uses TRBV10-3 with TRBJ1-2, with D perhaps TRBD1 (5 bases). The CDR3 covers 16 residues. Germline V gene sequence: CDR1 ENHRY, CDR2 SYGVKD. The V gene lost 0 bases and the J gene lost 2 bases, with 13 bases spanning the gap. This chain's CDR3 is CAISESRGAGNYGYTF. The CDR3 coding sequence is TGTGCCATCAGTGAGTCCCGCGGGGCGGGAAACTATGGCTACACCTTC.

This clonotype was observed at least ten times. J is TRBJ1-1 and V is TRBV12-3 or TRBV12-4; 7 bases are shared with TRBD1. Losses at the gene ends were 5 bases for V and 5 bases for J; bases not matched to a gene: 5. The CDR3 runs 13 residues. The CDR3 spells CASSDDRATEAFF. DNA of the CDR3: TGTGCCAGCAGTGATGACAGGGCTACTGAAGCTTTCTTT.

There are many counts of this clonotype. The chain combines TRBV18 with TRBJ2-1, with TRBD2 as a possible D gene (5 bases). The germline gives CDR1 KGHSH, CDR2 LQKENI. The ends were cut back, 4 bases at V and 8 bases at J, with 6 bases in the middle. This CDR3 contains 11 residues. The CDR3 spells CASSLSDEQFF. CDR3 in DNA: TGTGCCAGCTCACTTAGCGATGAGCAGTTCTTC.

This clonotype was picked up many times. V usage is TRBV7-2 and J usage is TRBJ2-7, with 7 bases lining up with TRBD1. CDR3 length: 14 amino acids. Germline V CDR1 and CDR2: SGHTA, FQGNSA. With V trimmed by 2 bases and J by 3 bases, 4 bases remained unmatched. This CDR3 is CASSLSGQNYEQYF. The CDR3 region has the DNA TGTGCCAGCAGCTTATCGGGACAGAACTACGAGCAGTACTTC.

This clonotype was picked up many times. The chain is built from TRBV3-1 and TRBJ1-1; perhaps TRBD1 as D (6 bases). V lost 1 base to trimming and J lost 5 bases, with 11 bases between them. The germline CDR1 and CDR2 sequences are LGHDT and YNNKEL (reference sequence). CDR3 length: 14 amino acids. CDR3 nucleotides: TGTGCCAGCAGCCAAGTTGAAACAGGGACTGAAGCTTTCTTT. Translating it yields CASSQVETGTEAFF.

This clonotype has at least ten counts. The chain employs TRBV29-1 and TRBJ2-5; D call uncertain. The CDR3 runs to 12 residues. The germline V gene has CDR1 SQVTM and CDR2 ANQGSEA. The ends were cut back, 5 bases at V and 2 bases at J, with 9 bases in the middle. The CDR3 sequence is CSVLVTQETQYF. Here the CDR3 DNA reads TGCAGCGTTCTGGTTACTCAAGAGACCCAGTACTTC.